This TCR beta chain comes out of a study of shared clonotypes between healthy human individuals. Study overall: Contributing individuals were a couple of females and a few males aged 18 to 49. Findings and limits, study-wide: As a rule, naive subsets had a larger estimated richness than memory subsets. Lower generation probabilities were found for non-shared clonotypes than for those shared by all four donors.

Original processing notes: ImmunoSEQ gave junction-only sequences without quality scores, so filtering differed. The repertoire was sequenced with immunoSEQ multiplex PCR; TCRdb's copy has only in-frame clones and lacks some. The V and J calls and the clone size are those of that table, but D and trimming were determined from the DNA. The repertoire holds 2 million to 2.5 million clones, approximately 94% seen once, with 0.13% in the top ten. Trimming took 3 bases from V and 0 from J; bases not matched to a gene: 5. This CDR3 region has 15 residues. Germline lookup yields CDR1 LNHDA and CDR2 SQIVND (reference sequence). Worth noting for this clone: Its antigen is unknown.

This TCR came from a man younger than 35 in good health. The rearrangement uses TRBV19 and TRBJ2-7; 7 nucleotides align to TRBD1. The sequencing input was naive CD4+ T cells sorted from blood. Subset: CD45RA+ positively selected. DNA of the CDR3: TGTGCCAGTAGTATCGAACAGGGGTACTCCTACGAGCAGTACTTC. Translation gives CASSIEQGYSYEQYF.